A single sample gave rise to the 7 T cell receptor beta chains below, sequenced in a study of blood T cell repertoires in COVID-19. The protocol was immunoSEQ multiplex PCR, while the TCRdb copy is restricted to in-frame clones and leaves out a portion. The sample carries 150,000 or so clones, about 80% recorded once. Sequencing was performed on peripheral blood. The receptors stem from a man aged 60-69 years with acute or convalescent COVID-19.

This chain links TRBV27 with TRBJ2-1; 8 nucleotides agree with TRBD2. Germline V lookup: CDR1 MNHEY, CDR2 SMNVEV (reference sequence). V lost 4 bases to trimming and J lost 1 base; unmatched junction nucleotides: 9. The CDR3 consists of 17 residues. The CDR3 sequence: CASSSPSTSVSYNEQFF. The CDR3 DNA reads as TGTGCCAGCAGTTCCCCGTCGACTAGCGTTTCCTACAATGAGCAGTTCTTC.

This chain links TRBV18 with TRBJ2-5, with D perhaps TRBD2 (6 bases). CDR3 length equals 14 residues. Per germline, CDR1 KGHSH and CDR2 LQKENI. Trimming took 1 base from V and 2 from J, leaving 8 bases between them. In DNA, the CDR3 is TGTGCCAGCTCACCACTAGCGGCTCAAGAGACCCAGTACTTC. Translating gives CASSPLAAQETQYF. Full variable domain (missing parts from reference TRBV18 and TRBJ2-5): NAGVMQNPRHLVRRRGQEARLRCSPMKGHSHVYWYRQLPEEGLKFMVYLQKENIIDESGMPKERFSAEFPKEGPSILRIQQVVRGDSAAYFCASSPLAAQETQYFGPGTRLLVL.

V gene TRBV6-1 combines with J gene TRBJ1-5; 10 nucleotides match TRBD1. Germline assignment: CDR1 MNHNS and CDR2 SASEGT. V lost 6 bases to trimming and J lost 11 bases; unmatched junction nucleotides: 13. The CDR3 is 15 amino acids. The CDR3 DNA sequence: TGTGCCAGCAGCCACACGGGACAGGGGCCGGGGGCCCAGCATTTT. This gives the protein CASSHTGQGPGAQHF.

This clone was recorded only once. The chain joins TRBV5-4 to TRBJ1-5; D is unclear. Germline V CDR1 and CDR2: SGHNT, YYREEE (reference sequence). The CDR3 covers 12 residues. V lost 4 bases, J lost 9 bases, and 11 bases lay in between. The CDR3 DNA is TGTGCCAGCAGCACACCCCCCGCGCCCCAGCATTTT. Its translation: CASSTPPAPQHF. The full variable domain, with the rest looked up from reference TRBV5-4 and TRBJ1-5, is ETGVTQSPTHLIKTRGQQVTLRCSSQSGHNTVSWYQQALGQGPQFIFQYYREEENGRGNFPPRFSGLQFPNYSSELNVNALELDDSALYLCASSTPPAPQHFGDGTRLSIL.

The chain employs TRBV6-5 and TRBJ2-1; 8 nucleotides agree with TRBD2. The CDR3 runs 15 residues. Germline CDR1 and CDR2: MNHEY and SVGAGI. V shed 5 bases and J 3 bases; nucleotides not matched to a gene: 6. DNA for the CDR3: TGTGCCAGCAGTCCTGCACGGGGGGGCTACAATGAGCAGTTCTTC. As protein: CASSPARGGYNEQFF.

The chain employs TRBV6-2 or TRBV6-3 and TRBJ1-2; possibly TRBD1 for D (6 bases). V gave up 0 bases and J gave up 6 bases, with 17 bases separating them. The CDR3 length is 16 residues. The germline V gene has CDR1 MNHEY and CDR2 SVGEGT. The CDR3 nucleotides read TGTGCCAGCAGTTACTCGAGTAGGGCAGGGGACGATGGCTACACCTTC. Amino acid sequence: CASSYSSRAGDDGYTF.

The gene calls are TRBV3-1 (or the pseudogene TRBV3-2) and TRBJ2-7, with TRBD1 matching 11 bases. From germline, CDR1 is LGHDT and CDR2 YNNKEL (reference sequence). Trimming removed 0 bases from V and 4 bases from J; junction bases left unmatched: 5. The CDR3 is 16 amino acids. The CDR3 DNA reads as TGTGCCAGCAGCCAAGATAGCGGGACAGGGGGTTACGAGCAGTACTTC. It yields the protein CASSQDSGTGGYEQYF.